This T cell receptor beta chain comes out of a study of T-cell reconstitution after alpha-beta-depleted transplantation in children (dated by TCRdb to about 2016). For context, the study as a whole: Using TCR repertoire profiling, the study quantitatively followed how T-cell immune reconstitution unfolded in children after TCRalphabeta/CD19-depleted allogeneic hematopoietic cell transplantation.

About this clonotype: The clone's antigen remains unknown. No qualities accompany the bases; no much larger clone lies one base away.

The library was generated by PCR. Sequencing used an Illumina HiSeq 2500. Molecular barcoding was employed in the preparation of TCR libraries, with unique molecular identifiers being used to normalize TCRbeta repertoire quantification. Through fastp at Q25 and MiXCR, TCRdb rebuilt clones from the public reads, retaining in-frame beta chains. Each CDR3 protein appears once, grouped with its most common genes and DNA. This sample gives a few hundred thousand distinct CDR3 sequences in total; under 13% of them show up just once. The leading ten clones occupy nearly 5.5% of the sample. The sequence derives from a human donor who donated a stem cell graft to a child with acute myeloid leukemia. This specimen was PBMCs from the stem cell graft donor, taken from the stem cell graft.

At the DNA level, the sequence is TGTGCCAGCAGCCCCAGCGGGAGGAGCCACACCGGGGAGCTGTTTTTT. Translated, this is CASSPSGRSHTGELFF. The rearranged segments are TRBV7-9 and TRBJ2-2; TRBD2 matches 9 bases in the middle. Including cysteine and phenylalanine, the CDR3 has 16 amino acids. The only DNA kept is the CDR3, 48 bases in frame from the first base. Via the germline V gene (reference sequence), CDR1 is SEHNR and CDR2 FQNEAQ. Trimmed from V: 5 bases; trimmed from J: 3 bases; junction bases lacking a gene match: 7.